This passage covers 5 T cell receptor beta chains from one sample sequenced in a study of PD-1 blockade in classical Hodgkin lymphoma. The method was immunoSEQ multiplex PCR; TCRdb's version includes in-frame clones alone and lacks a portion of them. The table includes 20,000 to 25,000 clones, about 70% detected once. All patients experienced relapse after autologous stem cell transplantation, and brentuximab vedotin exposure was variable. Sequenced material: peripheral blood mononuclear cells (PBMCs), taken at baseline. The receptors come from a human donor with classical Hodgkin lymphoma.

DNA for the CDR3: TGTGCCAGCAGTTCAATAAAGGACAGGAGGTCCGGGGAGCTGTTTTTT. This encodes CASSSIKDRRSGELFF. V usage is TRBV27 and J usage is TRBJ2-2, with TRBD1 matching over 7 bases. Germline V gene sequence: CDR1 MNHEY, CDR2 SMNVEV (reference sequence). The junction had 11 bases not matched to a gene; V was cut back by 4 bases and J by 6 bases. There are 16 residues in the CDR3.

CDR3 in amino acids: CASSYGQPEDTQYF. CDR3 sequence (DNA): TGTGCCAGCAGCTACGGACAGCCAGAGGATACGCAGTATTTT. This chain uses TRBV5-6 with TRBJ2-3; D may be TRBD1 (6 bases). CDR1 SGHDT and CDR2 YYEEEE come from the germline V gene. The CDR3 is 14 amino acids. V gave up 3 bases and J gave up 6 bases, with 14 bases separating them.

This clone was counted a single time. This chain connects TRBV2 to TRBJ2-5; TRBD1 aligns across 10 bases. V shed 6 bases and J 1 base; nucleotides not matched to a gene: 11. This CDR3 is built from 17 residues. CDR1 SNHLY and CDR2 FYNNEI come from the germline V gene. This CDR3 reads CASRVLGTGVFQETQYF. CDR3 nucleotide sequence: TGTGCCAGCAGAGTCCTCGGGACAGGGGTCTTCCAAGAGACCCAGTACTTC.

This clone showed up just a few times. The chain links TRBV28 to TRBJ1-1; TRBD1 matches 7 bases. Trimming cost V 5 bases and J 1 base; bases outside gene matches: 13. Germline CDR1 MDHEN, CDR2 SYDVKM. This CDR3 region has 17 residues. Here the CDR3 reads CASSTYRDSLGNTEAFF. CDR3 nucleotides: TGTGCCAGCAGTACCTACCGGGACAGCCTGGGGAACACTGAAGCTTTCTTT.

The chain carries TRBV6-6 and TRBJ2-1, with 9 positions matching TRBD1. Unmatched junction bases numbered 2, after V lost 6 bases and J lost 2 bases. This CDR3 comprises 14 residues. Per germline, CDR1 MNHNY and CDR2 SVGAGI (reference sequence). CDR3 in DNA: TGTGCCAGCAGGACAGGGGGGGCCTACAATGAGCAGTTCTTC. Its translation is CASRTGGAYNEQFF.